This T cell receptor (beta chain) was captured by sequencing in a study of blood T cells in healthy people across ages (dated by TCRdb to 2015 to 2017). Notes on the research overall: In model experiments, template switching captured roughly one uniquely barcoded TCR beta cDNA molecule for every two T cells. Using deep sequencing normalized with unique cDNA molecular identifiers, the study measured how TCR beta repertoire diversity changes with age. The donors were divided into four age groups: young (average roughly 15 years), middle-aged (about 41), aged (roughly 66) and long-lived (roughly 82). To avoid experimental bias, donors of different ages were randomly spread across the sequencing lanes. The study analyzed two additional independent replicas of 1 million unique cDNA reads from the same blood draw for two donors, one aged 18 to 29 and one aged 80 or older. Overall study results and their limits: Since profiling was done on bulk unsorted PBMCs, naive and antigen-experienced compartments could not be conclusively compared. The long-lived group showed more naive CD4+ T cells, fewer expanded clones and increased TCR diversity than the aged group, suggesting age selection. The CMV infection status of donors was not known, potentially confounding age-related changes in expanded clonotypes. As age increased, observed TCR beta diversity per million T cells dropped in a roughly linear way, and a significant reduction was already evident by age about 40. There was a strong correlation between observed TCR beta diversity and the percentage of naive T cells measured by flow cytometry. Total diversity estimates from one million sequenced T cells were considered lower bounds and underestimates.

This clonotype has only a few counts. Its antigen has not been determined. No quality values exist for individual bases; no much larger clone is one base distant. Receptor amplification or capture employed 5' RACE. Sequencing was performed on an Illumina HiSeq 2500. A second PCR of roughly 7 to 11 cycles was performed with a sample-barcoded 5' primer and a J-beta primer mix. Each TCR beta cDNA molecule received a unique molecular identifier from a template-switch 5' adaptor carrying 12 random nucleotides. Each sample yielded at least 2.5 million CDR3-containing paired-end reads. First-strand cDNA synthesis was performed from all RNA using the Mint cDNA synthesis kit, with priming by a TRBC-specific oligonucleotide. Following uracil-DNA glycosylase treatment, all cDNA underwent a first 18-cycle PCR with the universal primers M1SS and BC2_uni_R. The authors processed their data as follows. For normalization, 1 million high-quality reads, each with a distinct molecular identifier, were randomly selected from each sample. Instead of being binned into consensus sequences, reads with shared molecular identifiers were discarded. CDR3 identification, clonotype clustering and error correction used MiTCR with a Q25 quality threshold and the strictest error-elimination algorithm. Lower-bound total TCR beta diversity was estimated with a nonparametric unseen species model using Euler transformation. TCRdb applied fastp at Q25 and MiXCR to the public reads, then kept only in-frame beta chains. Every CDR3 protein is listed once, alongside the most common genes and DNA of its rows. The V and J calls, along with clone size, are taken from TCRdb and not from the paper's own processing. The sample table contains about 2 million distinct CDR3 sequences; only one count was recorded for 40% to 55% of them. Approximately 2% of the sample is taken by the ten largest.

Donors were under 40 systemically healthy Caucasian individuals from Russia aged roughly 6 to 90 years. Each donor gave around 9.5 milliliters of peripheral blood, collected into EDTA-treated Vacutainer tubes. PBMCs were isolated by Ficoll-Paque density-gradient centrifugation, with at least 7 million obtained per sample. Total RNA was extracted from PBMCs with Trizol reagent, with at least 5 micrograms obtained per sample. Naive CD45RAhigh/CD27high T cell percentages were measured by flow cytometry on a PBMC aliquot from every donor. The TCR comes from a woman between 40 and 55 years old in good health. Sample: blood.

The DNA is as follows: TGTGCCAGCAGCCAAGGATACGCGACCCAGTACTTC. Translated, it gives CASSQGYATQYF. The rearrangement combines TRBV14 with TRBJ2-5; no confident D gene assignment can be made. The CDR3 contains 12 residues, cysteine and phenylalanine counted. Here the CDR3 DNA is all that survives: 36 bases in frame from base 1. The V and J ends are trimmed by 1 base and 7 bases, leaving 7 bases between them. The germline V gene sets CDR1 to SGHDN and CDR2 to FVKESK. The full variable domain, completed from the reference TRBV14 and TRBJ2-5 proteins outside the CDR3, reads EAGVTQFPSHSVIEKGQTVTLRCDPISGHDNLYWYRRVMGKEIKFLLHFVKESKQDESGMPNNRFLAERTGGTYSTLKVQPAELEDSGVYFCASSQGYATQYFGPGTRLLVL.